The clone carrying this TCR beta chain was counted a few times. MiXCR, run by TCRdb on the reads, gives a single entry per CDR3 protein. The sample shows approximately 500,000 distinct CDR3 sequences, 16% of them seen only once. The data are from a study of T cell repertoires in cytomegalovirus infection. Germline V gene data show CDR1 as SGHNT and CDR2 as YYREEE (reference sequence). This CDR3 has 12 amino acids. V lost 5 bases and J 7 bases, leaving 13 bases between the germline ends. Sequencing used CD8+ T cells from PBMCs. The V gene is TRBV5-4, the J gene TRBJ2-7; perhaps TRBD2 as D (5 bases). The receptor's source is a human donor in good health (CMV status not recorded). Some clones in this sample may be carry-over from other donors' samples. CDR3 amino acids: CASRMGAGEQYF. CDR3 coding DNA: TGTGCCAGCAGGATGGGAGCTGGGGAGCAGTACTTC.